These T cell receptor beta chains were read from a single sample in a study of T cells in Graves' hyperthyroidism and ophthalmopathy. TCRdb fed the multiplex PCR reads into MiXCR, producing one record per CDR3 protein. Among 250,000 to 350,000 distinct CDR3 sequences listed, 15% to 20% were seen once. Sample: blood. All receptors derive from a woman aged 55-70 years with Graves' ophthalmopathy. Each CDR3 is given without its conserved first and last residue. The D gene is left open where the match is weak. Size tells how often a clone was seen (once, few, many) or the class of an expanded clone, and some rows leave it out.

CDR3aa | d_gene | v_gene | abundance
ASRRSGTPYEQY | NA | TRBV5-5 | NA
ASSYPPGDTQY | NA | TRBV28 | many
ASSVLAGGPGSYNEQF | TRBD2 | TRBV9 | NA
ASTDRGNQPQH | TRBD1 | TRBV6-2/TRBV6-3 | few
SARESPYYGYT | NA | TRBV20-1 | few
SARGGRRGSYNEQF | TRBD2 | TRBV20-1 | few
ATSGVGASGSSTDTQY | NA | TRBV24-1 | few
ASSQVHDYEQY | NA | TRBV3-1 | many
SARVGTAEETQY | TRBD1 | TRBV20-1 | many
ASSLEAKRKTGELF | NA | TRBV5-1 | many
SARTAGAGNTIY | NA | TRBV20-1 | many
ASSFRDSHSFYGYT | TRBD1 | TRBV5-1 | many
ASSWGVALNTEAF | NA | TRBV12-3/TRBV12-4 | NA
ASSRPDNGWGTQY | NA | TRBV7-9 | few
ASSLVRTGTEAF | NA | TRBV5-1 | NA
ASSLRASGGGWDEQF | TRBD2 | TRBV11-1 | NA
ASSTGGDRGGSPLH | TRBD1 | TRBV2 | many
ASRLNGGANTEAF | NA | TRBV27 | few
SARRGERSSPLH | NA | TRBV20-1 | NA